This note documents a single T cell receptor (beta chain) sequence. Its antigen is not identified. This specimen comes from a study of T cell responses to AZD1222 COVID-19 vaccine. Findings and caveats of the study: Elevations in Spike-specific TCR breadth and depth followed administration of two AZD1222 doses. Reportedly, nearly half the spike-specific TCRs target unmutated variant regions.

The CDR3 contains 13 residues. Between the trimmed V and J ends, which lost 2 bases and 5 bases, there was a span of 9 bases. Germline V gene sequence: CDR1 MNHEY, CDR2 SMNVEV (reference sequence). Sequencing used immunoSEQ multiplex PCR; TCRdb keeps in-frame clones, though not all of them. Here the sample spans around 130,000 clones, approximately 86% being singletons. The source was peripheral blood, collected on day 0 of AZD1222 vaccination. The source of this sequence is an adult in good health. This sequence joins TRBV27 and TRBJ1-2; D is unresolved. This CDR3 reads CASSLSRHYGYTF. CDR3 coding DNA: TGTGCCAGCAGTTTAAGCAGACATTATGGCTACACCTTC.